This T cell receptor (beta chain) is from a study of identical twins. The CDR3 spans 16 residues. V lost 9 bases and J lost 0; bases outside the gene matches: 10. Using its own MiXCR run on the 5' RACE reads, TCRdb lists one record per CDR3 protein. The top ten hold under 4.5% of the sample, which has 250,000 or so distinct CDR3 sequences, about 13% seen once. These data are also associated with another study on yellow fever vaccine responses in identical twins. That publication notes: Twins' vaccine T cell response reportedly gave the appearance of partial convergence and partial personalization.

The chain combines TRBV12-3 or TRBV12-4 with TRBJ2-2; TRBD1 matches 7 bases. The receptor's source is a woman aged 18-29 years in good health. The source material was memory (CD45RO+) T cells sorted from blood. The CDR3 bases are TGTGCCAGTACGAGGGTAGGGACAGCGAACACCGGGGAGCTGTTTTTT. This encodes CASTRVGTANTGELFF.